Presented here are 3 T cell receptor beta chains from one specimen sequenced in a study of T cells in Graves' hyperthyroidism and ophthalmopathy. RNA transcripts served as the template for amplifying TCR beta CDR3 regions. An initial round of RT-PCR targeting the TCR CDR3 relied on the HTBI primer set. TCRdb processed the multiplex PCR reads anew with MiXCR; each CDR3 protein has one entry. The sample holds some 400,000 distinct CDR3 sequences, approximately 15% seen once. The specimen sequenced was blood. These receptors all come from a woman aged 55 to 70 with Graves' hyperthyroidism.

This clonotype was seen repeatedly, ten times or more. The V gene is TRBV10-2, the J gene TRBJ1-2; D possibly corresponds to TRBD1 (6 bases). Germline loops: CDR1 WSHSY, CDR2 SAAADI. The CDR3 has 13 amino acids. Deletions cut 3 bases from V and 6 bases from J, with 11 bases between. The CDR3 protein is CASSDRRQDGYTF. CDR3 coding DNA: TGCGCCAGCAGTGACCGGCGACAGGATGGCTACACCTTC.

Regarding this clonotype: A much larger clone lies one base from this, so it may be a read error. The chain is built from TRBV7-9 and TRBJ2-7; D is unresolved. This CDR3 has 12 residues. Germline V CDR1 and CDR2: SEHNR, FQNEAQ (reference sequence). In DNA, the CDR3 is TGTGTCAGCACAAAGACCTCCTACGAGCAGTACTTC. Its protein is CVSTKTSYEQYF.

This clonotype came up many times. The V call is TRBV12-3 or TRBV12-4, the J call TRBJ1-5; 10 bases agree with TRBD1. The junction had 12 bases not matched to a gene; V was cut back by 6 bases and J by 4 bases. This CDR3 is 17 amino acids long. The CDR3 nucleotides read TGTGCCAGCAGCAAACTTGACAGGGGGCGTTGGAATCAGCCCCAGCATTTT. Translated, it gives CASSKLDRGRWNQPQHF.